These 27 T cell receptor beta chains came from one sample sequenced in a study of T-cell memory formation after mild COVID-19. TCRdb ran MiXCR on the 5' RACE reads and lists one entry per CDR3 protein. The table shows about 340,000 distinct CDR3 sequences, with over 10% occurring only once. The sample was PBMCs or a T cell subset sorted from them (not recorded which). The source of these receptors is a man between 18 and 29 years old who had mild COVID-19 (a few samples of this study predate the infection). Cell type and time point are not known.

In its sample, this clonotype was seen a few times. The CDR3 reads CASVRQGSANYGYTF. The DNA for the CDR3 is TGTGCCAGCGTTAGACAGGGAAGTGCGAACTATGGCTACACCTTC. The chain links TRBV7-2 to TRBJ1-2, with 7 nucleotides matching TRBD1. Germline-derived CDR1 and CDR2 are SGHTA and FQGNSA. This CDR3 spans 15 amino acids. Trimming removed 8 bases from V and 2 bases from J; junction bases left unmatched: 11.

The chain carries TRBV10-3 and TRBJ2-5, with D hard to call. Germline V gives CDR1 ENHRY, CDR2 SYGVKD. The CDR3 totals 11 residues. V gave up 4 bases and J gave up 5 bases, with 5 bases separating them. The CDR3 DNA follows: TGTGCCATCAGTGGCCGGGAGACCCAGTACTTC. Protein: CAISGRETQYF.

This clonotype has only a few counts. The chain combines TRBV20-1 with TRBJ2-1; a possible D gene is TRBD1 (6 bases). This CDR3 region has 14 residues. CDR1 is DFQATT and CDR2 is SNEGSKA in the germline V gene (reference sequence). Trimming pared 4 bases from V and 7 bases from J, leaving 17 bases between. The CDR3 here is CSAMVRGRWNEQFF. Here the CDR3 DNA reads TGCAGTGCTATGGTCAGGGGTCGGTGGAATGAGCAGTTCTTC.

CDR3 sequence: CASSEAGRGYTF. CDR3 coding DNA: TGTGCCAGCAGTGAAGCGGGACGGGGCTACACCTTC. This chain connects TRBV6-1 to TRBJ1-2; perhaps TRBD1 as D (5 bases). Between the trimmed V and J ends, which lost 0 bases and 8 bases, there was a span of 7 bases. This CDR3 has 12 amino acids. Germline loops: CDR1 MNHNS, CDR2 SASEGT.

The chain links TRBV6-6 to TRBJ2-2, with 7 positions matching TRBD1. After removal of 2 bases from V and 4 bases from J, the junction contained 4 bases not matched to a gene. Germline loops: CDR1 MNHNY, CDR2 SVGAGI (reference sequence). CDR3 length: 15 amino acids. This chain's CDR3 is CASSYPTGSTGELFF. The DNA for the CDR3 is TGTGCCAGCAGTTACCCGACAGGGAGCACCGGGGAGCTGTTTTTT.

This clonotype was seen a few times. This chain connects TRBV2 to TRBJ2-3; 14 bases map to TRBD2. Unmatched junction bases numbered 5, after V lost 9 bases and J lost 9 bases. CDR3 length: 13 residues. Germline V lookup: CDR1 SNHLY, CDR2 FYNNEI. CDR3 sequence (DNA): TGTGCCAGTGGACTAGCGGGGGGTCAAACGCAGTATTTT. Amino acid sequence: CASGLAGGQTQYF.

This clonotype was seen a few times. V and J are TRBV21-1 and TRBJ2-2; TRBD1 reflects the table's D call only, with no check against the DNA. TRBV21-1 has pseudogene status. This CDR3 is 18 amino acids long. For the CDR3, the DNA is TGTGCCAGCAGTCCCGTTGGAAAGTCCTCCTATTACACCGGGGAGCTGTTTTTT. Translated, it gives CASSPVGKSSYYTGELFF.

V is TRBV7-2 and J is TRBJ2-7, with a possible D match to TRBD2 (5 bases). V shed 6 bases and J shed 2 bases, with 11 bases lying between them. This CDR3 is built from 13 residues. CDR1 and CDR2 from the germline V gene are SGHTA and FQGNSA. CDR3: CASRGRGTYEQYF. The CDR3 bases are TGTGCCAGCAGGGGGAGAGGGACCTACGAGCAGTACTTC.

This chain connects TRBV4-3 to TRBJ1-5; TRBD1 might be the D (6 bases). V shed 0 bases and J shed 4 bases, with 13 bases lying between them. The CDR3 runs 16 residues. In germline, CDR1 is LGHNA, CDR2 YSLEER. The CDR3 region has the DNA TGCGCCAGCAGCCAAGATCACCCAGGGGCAAATCAGCCCCAGCATTTT. Translated: CASSQDHPGANQPQHF.

This rearrangement joins TRBV7-2 to TRBJ1-2; D is unresolved. V lost 4 bases and J 5 bases, leaving 5 bases between the germline ends. Per germline, CDR1 SGHTA and CDR2 FQGNSA. The CDR3 loop spans 11 amino acids. CDR3 sequence (DNA): TGTGCCAGCAGCTCTCAATATGGCTACACCTTC. It encodes CASSSQYGYTF.

In its sample, this clonotype was seen a few times. The chain recombines TRBV24-1 with TRBJ2-3; 8 bases match TRBD1. The CDR3 extends over 15 amino acids. The ends lost 2 bases at V and 5 bases at J; junction bases unmatched: 5. The V gene's germline CDR1 is KGHDR and CDR2 SFDVKD. The CDR3 DNA reads TGTGCCACCAGTGATTCCCAGGGGGCCAGAGATACGCAGTATTTT. Protein product: CATSDSQGARDTQYF.

The rearrangement joins TRBV29-1 to TRBJ2-5; D is uncertain. Germline V gives CDR1 SQVTM, CDR2 ANQGSEA. CDR3 length equals 12 residues. With 4 bases removed from V and 5 bases from J, the gap between germline ends came to 11 bases. The CDR3 reads CSVGFGLETQYF. The CDR3 bases are TGCAGCGTTGGTTTTGGTCTGGAGACCCAGTACTTC.

This clonotype was seen a few times. This chain links TRBV3-1 with TRBJ2-4; 8 bases align to TRBD1. Trimming at V came to 7 bases and at J to 11 bases, leaving 10 bases not matched to a gene. This CDR3 region has 13 residues. Germline V CDR1 and CDR2: LGHDT, YNNKEL (reference sequence). DNA of the CDR3: TGTGCCAGCACCCCCAGGGGGCGCAACGTTCAGTACTTC. It encodes CASTPRGRNVQYF.

The chain combines TRBV7-9 with TRBJ1-1; 9 bases align to TRBD1. The CDR3 spans 15 residues. CDR1 and CDR2 (germline): SEHNR, FQNEAQ (reference sequence). V trimming: 5 bases; J trimming: 3 bases; junction bases outside the gene matches: 7. The CDR3 coding sequence is TGTGCCAGCAGCCTGGACAGGGGCGGGGACACTGAAGCTTTCTTT. Its protein is CASSLDRGGDTEAFF.

As to this clonotype: This may arise from a read error, as a much more abundant clone is one base away. J is TRBJ2-1 and V is TRBV11-2, with D perhaps matching TRBD1 or TRBD2 (6 bases each). The CDR3 contains 15 residues. The germline V gene has CDR1 SGHAT and CDR2 FQNNGV. CDR3 coding DNA: TGTGCCATCAGCTTGGGAGGAGGGGGCTACAATGAGCAGTTCTTC. This gives the protein CAISLGGGGYNEQFF.

This clonotype has only a few counts. This chain joins TRBV3-2 and TRBJ2-3; TRBD2, the table's D call, lacks a check against the DNA. TRBV3-2 is given as a pseudogene. The CDR3 contains 15 residues. The CDR3 here is CAMPGLGTTVGTQYF. DNA for the CDR3: TGTGCCATGCCGGGACTAGGTACCACAGTGGGTACGCAGTATTTT.

The rearrangement uses TRBV4-3 and TRBJ1-1; no firm D call. Germline CDR1 LGHNA, CDR2 YSLEER. The germline V and J ends were trimmed by 4 bases and 9 bases, with 21 bases remaining between them. The CDR3 loop spans 15 amino acids. CDR3 coding DNA: TGCGCCAGCAGCCCGAATCTATCTTTCAAGGCTCAAGCTTTCTTT. This codes for CASSPNLSFKAQAFF.

This clonotype was counted ten times or more. V usage is TRBV9 and J usage is TRBJ1-1; no definite D call. CDR1 is SGDLS, CDR2 YYNGEE, per germline. Trimming took off 2 bases at V and 6 bases at J, with 17 bases between the two ends. The length of the CDR3 is 15 residues. The CDR3 reads CASSVHDILFPEAFF. CDR3 coding DNA: TGTGCCAGCAGCGTCCATGACATCCTCTTCCCTGAAGCTTTCTTT.

The chain has TRBV29-1 and TRBJ1-2, with D perhaps matching TRBD1 (5 bases). Looked up from germline, CDR1 is SQVTM and CDR2 is ANQGSEA. The V end was cut by 4 bases, the J end by 5 bases, with 23 bases between. The CDR3 has 16 amino acids. CDR3 sequence reads: CSVVRGAEPDLYGYTF. In nucleotides, the CDR3 is TGCAGCGTTGTCCGCGGGGCAGAGCCGGATTTATATGGCTACACCTTC. Based on the CDR3 plus reference TRBV29-1 and TRBJ1-2, the full variable domain is SAVISQKPSRDICQRGTSLTIQCQVDSQVTMMFWYRQQPGQSLTLIATANQGSEATYESGFVIDKFPISRPNLTFSTLTVSNMSPEDSSIYLCSVVRGAEPDLYGYTFGSGTRLTVV.

This clonotype appeared a few times. The chain combines TRBV25-1 with TRBJ1-4; tentative D call: TRBD1 (6 bases). Germline CDR1 MGHDK, CDR2 SYGVNS. V was cut by 1 base and J by 7 bases, with 13 bases left in between. This CDR3 comprises 15 residues. CDR3 sequence (DNA): TGTGCCAGCAGTGAATCCGCAGGGGCCGGTGAAAAACTGTTTTTT. Translated: CASSESAGAGEKLFF.

Only a few counts were recorded for this clonotype. The chain combines TRBV20-1 with TRBJ2-3, with D possibly being TRBD2 (6 bases). V lost 2 bases to trimming and J lost 2 bases, with 14 bases between them. This CDR3 has 15 residues. The germline V gene encodes CDR1 DFQATT and CDR2 SNEGSKA (reference sequence). The chain's CDR3 is CSARRRGDYTDTQYF. The CDR3 coding sequence is TGCAGTGCTAGAAGGCGGGGAGATTACACAGATACGCAGTATTTT.

This clonotype showed up just a few times. The chain combines TRBV19 with TRBJ1-1; 7 bases fit TRBD1. The germline V gene has CDR1 LNHDA and CDR2 SQIVND (reference sequence). Trimming took 7 bases from V and 4 from J; bases not matched to a gene: 15. This CDR3 is built from 16 residues. The CDR3 bases are TGTGCCAGTAACGTCGGGGGGGAGGGGGCCTTCACTGAAGCTTTCTTT. It encodes CASNVGGEGAFTEAFF.

This clonotype was found a few times. V and J are TRBV6-5 and TRBJ1-1, with D maybe TRBD1 (6 bases). Germline V gene data show CDR1 as MNHEY and CDR2 as SVGAGI. The CDR3 is 12 amino acids. Trimming took off 7 bases at V and 5 bases at J, with 11 bases between the two ends. This CDR3 reads CASMGAGTEAFF. In DNA, the CDR3 is TGTGCCAGCATGGGGGCCGGGACTGAAGCTTTCTTT.

The table lists this clonotype with a few counts. The chain combines TRBV18 with TRBJ1-2; no clear D. The CDR3 loop spans 15 amino acids. The germline V gene has CDR1 KGHSH and CDR2 LQKENI. The germline V and J ends were trimmed by 3 bases and 0 bases, with 11 bases remaining between them. The CDR3 bases are TGTGCCAGCTCACCCCTACCCAGGTCTAACTATGGCTACACCTTC. It encodes CASSPLPRSNYGYTF.

The chain couples TRBV10-3 to TRBJ1-1; D gene unclear. Germline values: CDR1 ENHRY, CDR2 SYGVKD. V was clipped by 10 bases and J by 0 bases, with 12 bases between them. The CDR3 consists of 13 residues. The CDR3 nucleotides are TGTGCCAACAGACCAGATATGAACACTGAAGCTTTCTTT. Residues: CANRPDMNTEAFF.

Only a few counts were recorded for this clonotype. The gene calls are TRBV27 and TRBJ1-1; a possible D gene is TRBD1 (5 bases). The germline V gene encodes CDR1 MNHEY and CDR2 SMNVEV (reference sequence). The germline V and J ends were trimmed by 6 bases and 3 bases, with 8 bases remaining between them. The CDR3 has 12 amino acids. CDR3 sequence reads: CASRGRYTEAFF. In DNA, the CDR3 is TGTGCCAGCAGGGGGCGGTACACTGAAGCTTTCTTT.

This clonotype was seen a few times. V gene TRBV11-1 combines with J gene TRBJ2-7; D ambiguous. The length of the CDR3 is 14 residues. Trimming took 5 bases from V and 3 from J, leaving 14 bases between them. Per the germline V gene, CDR1 is SGHAT and CDR2 is FQDESV (reference sequence). The CDR3 DNA sequence: TGTGCCAGCAGCCCTTCTGGGCAGCTCTACGAGCAGTACGTC. This translates into CASSPSGQLYEQYV.